This entry lists 15 T cell receptor beta chains sequenced from one sample in a study of graft-versus-host responses after intestinal transplantation. Measured with immunoSEQ multiplex PCR; TCRdb has only the in-frame clones, and not every one. The sample records 100,000 or so clones, roughly 87% being singletons. For these TCRs, the target antigens are not known. The sample here was unstimulated CD4+ T cells sorted from spleen or lymph node cells, taken before transplant. These receptors all stem from a human donor who was the organ donor for an intestinal transplant.

This clone was picked up one time. The genes are TRBV5-4 and TRBJ1-1; 7 bases map to TRBD1. Per the germline V gene, CDR1 is SGHNT and CDR2 is YYREEE (reference sequence). The CDR3 sequence is 13 residues long. V lost 4 bases, J lost 5 bases, and 5 bases stayed unmatched. CDR3 in amino acids: CASSKQGTTEAFF. In DNA, the CDR3 is TGTGCCAGCAGCAAACAGGGGACGACTGAAGCTTTCTTT.

The V call is TRBV30, the J call TRBJ1-6; no clear D gene. The CDR3 loop spans 15 amino acids. The V gene's germline CDR1 is GTSNPN and CDR2 SVGIG (reference sequence). Trimming pared 1 base from V and 1 base from J, leaving 8 bases between. The CDR3 region has the DNA TGTGCCTGGAGTGCCCCGGGGTCCTATAATTCACCCCTCCACTTT. Protein product: CAWSAPGSYNSPLHF.

The V and J genes are TRBV11-3 and TRBJ2-7; weak D call: TRBD1 (6 bases). The germline gives CDR1 SGHNT, CDR2 YENEEA. The CDR3 spans 15 residues. Trimming pared 1 base from V and 4 bases from J, leaving 14 bases between. The CDR3 DNA reads as TGTGCCAGCAGCTTAGGAGCCGGGACAAGATACGAGCAGTACTTC. Its protein product is CASSLGAGTRYEQYF.

The chain joins TRBV18 to TRBJ2-7; tentatively, D is TRBD1 (5 bases). Germline CDR1 is KGHSH and CDR2 is LQKENI. V shed 3 bases and J shed 0 bases, with 9 bases lying between them. There are 14 residues in the CDR3. Written as DNA, the CDR3 is TGTGCCAGCTCACCGGCAGGGTCCTCCTACGAGCAGTACTTC. Its translation is CASSPAGSSYEQYF.

The chain couples TRBV29-1 to TRBJ1-1, with D unresolved. This CDR3 has 11 residues. V lost 7 bases, J lost 6 bases, and 12 bases lay in between. Germline V CDR1 and CDR2: SQVTM, ANQGSEA. The CDR3 loop is CSARDASEAFF. CDR3 DNA: TGCAGCGCCAGAGATGCCTCTGAAGCTTTCTTT.

This chain connects TRBV9 to TRBJ1-1; no reliable D call. Trimming removed 0 bases from V and 1 base from J, with 16 bases in between. This CDR3 region has 17 residues. Germline CDR1 SGDLS, CDR2 YYNGEE. The CDR3 DNA sequence: TGTGCCAGCAGCGTAGACGTCGGAGGTTGGAGGAACACTGAAGCTTTCTTT. The encoded protein is CASSVDVGGWRNTEAFF.

The gene calls are TRBV5-1 and TRBJ2-3, with 7 bases that match TRBD2. This CDR3 is built from 17 residues. Germline V lookup: CDR1 SGHRS, CDR2 YFSETQ. The V gene end was trimmed by 0 bases and the J gene end by 2 bases; junction bases not matched to a gene: 9. Here the CDR3 DNA reads TGCGCCAGCAGCTTGGGTCCTAGCGGTCCAAACACAGATACGCAGTATTTT. It codes for CASSLGPSGPNTDTQYF.

V usage is TRBV6-1 and J usage is TRBJ2-3; D is ambiguous. Looked up from germline, CDR1 is MNHNS and CDR2 is SASEGT. The CDR3 has 13 residues. V was pared by 10 bases and J by 0 bases, with 11 bases between. This CDR3 is CATNWASTDTQYF. For the CDR3, the DNA is TGTGCCACCAACTGGGCCAGCACAGATACGCAGTATTTT.

V usage is TRBV19 and J usage is TRBJ2-5; 7 positions agree with TRBD1. This CDR3 comprises 16 residues. The V gene end was trimmed by 1 base and the J gene end by 5 bases; junction bases not matched to a gene: 10. Germline V gene lookup returns CDR1 LNHDA and CDR2 SQIVND (reference sequence). CDR3 amino acids: CASSIVGTVRRETQYF. The CDR3 DNA reads as TGTGCCAGTAGTATAGTCGGGACAGTTAGACGGGAGACCCAGTACTTC. Based on the CDR3 plus reference TRBV19 and TRBJ2-5, the full variable domain is DGGITQSPKYLFRKEGQNVTLSCEQNLNHDAMYWYRQDPGQGLRLIYYSQIVNDFQKGDIAEGYSVSREKKESFPLTVTSAQKNPTAFYLCASSIVGTVRRETQYFGPGTRLLVL.

The chain links TRBV19 to TRBJ2-7, with D possibly being TRBD1 or TRBD2 (5 bases each). CDR3 length: 15 amino acids. Trimming pared 5 bases from V and 4 bases from J, leaving 18 bases between. Per the germline V gene, CDR1 is LNHDA and CDR2 is SQIVND (reference sequence). Written as DNA, the CDR3 is TGTGCCAGTAGTGCCTCGGGACCGCGTCGATACGAGCAGTACTTC. This codes for CASSASGPRRYEQYF. Full variable domain (outside the CDR3, taken from reference TRBV19 and TRBJ2-7): DGGITQSPKYLFRKEGQNVTLSCEQNLNHDAMYWYRQDPGQGLRLIYYSQIVNDFQKGDIAEGYSVSREKKESFPLTVTSAQKNPTAFYLCASSASGPRRYEQYFGPGTRLTVT.

J is TRBJ1-2 and V is TRBV6-5, with 7 bases matching TRBD1. The CDR3 covers 14 residues. The ends lost 5 bases at V and 13 bases at J; junction bases unmatched: 16. Germline V lookup: CDR1 MNHEY, CDR2 SVGAGI. CDR3 DNA: TGTGCCAGCAGTCCGGACAGGAACCCCGTCGACTCCACCTTC. Encoded protein: CASSPDRNPVDSTF.

The chain has TRBV10-3 and TRBJ1-1; D gene unclear. V was shortened by 2 bases and J by 8 bases, with 12 bases between the two germline ends. The length of the CDR3 is 13 residues. The germline V gene has CDR1 ENHRY and CDR2 SYGVKD. The CDR3 loop is CAISEKMPSEAFF. Here the CDR3 DNA reads TGTGCCATCAGTGAGAAAATGCCTTCCGAAGCTTTCTTT.

The CDR3 DNA is TGTGCCAGCAGCTTGGGACAAGGCTACACCTTC. Translation: CASSLGQGYTF. The chain links TRBV5-6 to TRBJ1-2; D not certain. The V gene's germline CDR1 is SGHDT and CDR2 YYEEEE. Trimming took 0 bases from V and 8 from J, leaving 5 bases between them. CDR3 length: 11 amino acids.

The chain carries TRBV28 and TRBJ2-7; D unclear. V lost 1 base and J 0 bases, leaving 28 bases between the germline ends. The germline CDR1 and CDR2 sequences are MDHEN and SYDVKM. CDR3 size: 21 residues. CDR3 DNA sequence: TGTGCCAGCAGTTTATTGGGTCAAGGACGGAGTCCTATGACGAGCTCCTACGAGCAGTACTTC. Its translation is CASSLLGQGRSPMTSSYEQYF.

V gene TRBV5-5 combines with J gene TRBJ2-2; D is ambiguous. Germline V CDR1 and CDR2: SGHKS, YYEKEE (reference sequence). The ends were cut back, 4 bases at V and 3 bases at J, with 13 bases in the middle. CDR3 length: 15 amino acids. DNA of the CDR3: TGTGCCAGCAGCCAGCAATGGGTTCACACCGGGGAGCTGTTTTTT. This sequence encodes CASSQQWVHTGELFF.